This is a list of T cell receptor beta chains from one sample in a study of shared clonotypes between healthy human individuals. Sequenced by immunoSEQ multiplex PCR; TCRdb stores in-frame clones only, minus some. The top ten clones hold roughly 0.06% of a sample with about 530,000 clones, approximately 95% of them seen once. The source material was naive CD4+ T cells sorted from blood. Source of these receptors: a woman under 40 in good health. Both conserved end residues are trimmed from each CDR3.

>TRBV10-3|TRBJ2-3
AISGAGADTQY
>TRBV28|.
ASSLDTRGVIDEQY
>TRBV18|TRBJ2-7
ASSRGQGVVEQY
>TRBV27|TRBJ1-4
ASSLGLGGGGEKLF
>TRBV27|TRBJ1-6
ASRFDRLNNSPLH
>TRBV5-6|TRBJ2-5
ASSETSGGETQY
>TRBV11-2|TRBJ2-1
ASSLAPLALGYNEQF
>TRBV5-1|TRBJ2-1
ASSSGQGLRNEQF
>TRBV19|TRBJ2-7
ASSRAGTYEQY
>TRBV7-9|TRBJ1-1
ASSSGVSEAF
>TRBV7-9|TRBJ1-1
ASSQDREGTEAF
>TRBV15|TRBJ2-7
ATSRDHGQGRGEQY
>TRBV4-1|TRBJ2-7
ASSQVGGVGEQY
>TRBV7-8|TRBJ2-7
ASSSREGLSYEQY
>TRBV28|TRBJ2-7
ASSLFVGDYEQY
>TRBV7-9|TRBJ2-1
ASRPRGSYNEQF
>TRBV2|TRBJ2-1
ASSVQGAGRNEQF
>TRBV15|TRBJ2-7
ATSRDLVHTGQY
>TRBV6-5|TRBJ2-1
ASSSTLRAGGLEQF
>TRBV11-2|TRBJ2-1
ASSGRLAGGPGNEQF
>TRBV7-9|TRBJ2-7
ASSLAPAGLIYEQY
>TRBV28|TRBJ1-1
ASKHPGTGGGKAF
>TRBV19|TRBJ2-7
ASSIKKGGIYEQY
>TRBV29-1|TRBJ2-1
SVGEGSAYNEQF
>TRBV19|TRBJ2-2
ASSIVGQGARSTGELF
>TRBV28|TRBJ1-4
ASSFSATNEKLF
>TRBV11-2|TRBJ2-5
ASSLRLAGGETQY
>TRBV20-1|TRBJ2-7
SAARGYEQY
>TRBV18|TRBJ2-7
ASSLSGPSYEQY
>TRBV27|TRBJ2-1
ASSPGQDEQF
>TRBV19|TRBJ2-1
ASSMPKLNEQF
>TRBV28|TRBJ1-2
ASSSGDNYGYT
>TRBV5-5|TRBJ1-2
ASTAGGHYGYT
>TRBV5-1|TRBJ1-1
ASTTRTGGTEAF
>TRBV28|TRBJ2-7
ASSEEQLYEQY
>TRBV2|TRBJ1-5
ASSEIGGFSEPQH
>TRBV21-1|TRBJ2-2
ASSKAGTGGPGELF
>TRBV7-2|TRBJ2-3
ASSQGRYTQY
>TRBV19|TRBJ2-5
ASSIVPNPGETQY
>TRBV11-2|TRBJ2-7
ASSSPTSGRVNEQY
>TRBV5-1|TRBJ2-3
ASSLEGDTQY
>TRBV7-8|TRBJ2-1
ASSRQGAEVYNEQF
>TRBV6-4|TRBJ2-5
ASSQDSQETQY
>TRBV19|TRBJ1-1
ASSMGDLRSAEAF
>TRBV19|TRBJ1-6
ATRSQGTYNSPLH
>TRBV2|TRBJ2-5
AREAGGAGTQY
>TRBV15|TRBJ1-5
ATSRDLNPPQH
>TRBV25-1|TRBJ1-2
ASSSTLRNDYGYT
>TRBV6-5|TRBJ1-1
ASTKVGSTEAF
>TRBV27|TRBJ2-6
ASSPLGSGANVLT